This is a list of T cell receptor beta chains from one sample in a study of shared clonotypes between healthy human individuals. Clones were sequenced by immunoSEQ multiplex PCR, and TCRdb holds only the in-frame ones, with some missing. The top ten clones hold more than 0.1% of a sample with millions of clones, roughly 94% of them seen once. Sequencing was performed on naive CD4+ T cells sorted from blood. The receptors originated from a man aged 18 to 29 in good health. Each CDR3 is given with its conserved first and last residue. The D gene is left open where the match is weak. Clone size is not always given. Where it is, it says once, few, many or a class for expanded clones.

>TRBJ1-1|-|TRBV6-1|-
CASSEPKPRDTEAFF
TGTGCCAGCAGTGAACCGAAGCCCCGGGACACTGAAGCTTTCTTT
>TRBJ2-2|-|TRBV7-9|-
CASSSDRPLSPGELFF
TGTGCCAGCAGCTCTGACAGGCCCCTCTCCCCCGGGGAGCTGTTTTTT
>TRBJ2-5|TRBD2|TRBV27|-
CASSPLGRGGQETQYF
TGTGCCAGCAGTCCCTTGGGGCGGGGGGGCCAAGAGACCCAGTACTTC
>TRBJ2-3|TRBD2|TRBV20-1|-
CSALLAGGPF
TGCAGTGCTCTACTAGCGGGGGGACCTTTT
>TRBJ2-3|-|TRBV7-2|-
CASSSDNTDTQYF
TGTGCCAGCAGCTCGGACAACACAGATACGCAGTATTTT
>TRBJ2-7|TRBD1|TRBV19|once
CASSSSGTGIYEQYF
TGTGCCAGTAGTTCCTCCGGGACAGGTATCTACGAGCAGTACTTC
>TRBJ1-6|-|TRBV6-5|-
CASSRRQLDSPLHF
TGTGCCAGCAGCCGCCGACAGCTTGATTCACCCCTCCACTTT
>TRBJ1-1|-|TRBV18|-
CASSPRNTEAFF
TGTGCCAGCTCACCGCGGAACACTGAAGCTTTCTTT
>TRBJ2-5|TRBD2|TRBV5-1|-
CASSLLGLAEETQYF
TGCGCCAGCAGCTTGCTTGGACTAGCTGAAGAGACCCAGTACTTC
>TRBJ1-6|-|TRBV19|-
CASSIRDNAPLHF
TGTGCCAGTAGTATCAGGGATAATGCACCCCTCCACTTT
>TRBJ2-3|-|TRBV5-1|-
CASSSRGSEDTQYF
TGCGCCAGCAGCTCCCGGGGTTCCGAAGATACGCAGTATTTT
>TRBJ1-2|-|TRBV28|-
CASNLGANYGYTF
TGTGCCAGCAATTTGGGGGCTAACTATGGCTACACCTTC
>TRBJ2-3|-|TRBV10-3|once
CAISGGDRRTDTQYF
TGTGCCATCAGTGGAGGAGACAGACGCACAGATACGCAGTATTTT
>TRBJ2-2|-|TRBV7-9|once
CASSRLETGELFF
TGTGCCAGCAGCCGGCTAGAGACCGGGGAGCTGTTTTTT
>TRBJ2-3|TRBD2|TRBV4-1|-
CASSQGLASADTQYF
TGCGCCAGCAGCCAAGGACTAGCGTCGGCAGATACGCAGTATTTT
>TRBJ1-2|-|TRBV5-1|-
CASSLAGPGDVFTF
TGCGCCAGCAGCTTGGCCGGTCCCGGGGATGTTTTCACCTTC
>TRBJ1-1|-|TRBV28|-
CASSDATGAFF
TGTGCCAGCAGTGACGCCACGGGGGCTTTCTTT
>TRBJ1-1|-|TRBV6-1|-
CASGGLTDMNTEAFF
TGTGCCAGCGGGGGCCTGACAGACATGAACACTGAAGCTTTCTTT
>TRBJ2-4|TRBD2|TRBV27|once
CASSLSREGAKNIQYF
TGTGCCAGCAGTTTATCGCGGGAGGGGGCCAAAAACATTCAGTACTTC
>TRBJ2-1|TRBD2|TRBV5-1|-
CASSIAGGPYNEQFF
TGCGCCAGCAGCATAGCGGGAGGACCTTACAATGAGCAGTTCTTC
>TRBJ1-1|-|TRBV5-1|-
CASSLSQKMNTEAFF
TGCGCCAGCAGCTTGTCCCAGAAGATGAACACTGAAGCTTTCTTT
>TRBJ2-5|-|TRBV9|-
CASSVDWGQETQYF
TGTGCCAGCAGCGTAGATTGGGGGCAAGAGACCCAGTACTTC
>TRBJ1-2|-|TRBV6-5|-
CASSSLKTGNYGYTF
TGTGCCAGCAGTTCCTTAAAAACAGGGAACTATGGCTACACCTTC
>TRBJ1-1|-|TRBV29-1|-
CSVKGQITEAFF
TGCAGCGTTAAAGGCCAGATCACTGAAGCTTTCTTT
>TRBJ1-5|-|TRBV2|-
CATKGSSNQPQHF
TGTGCAACAAAGGGCAGTAGCAATCAGCCCCAGCATTTT
>TRBJ1-2|-|TRBV9|-
CASSVGDTMNYGYTF
TGTGCCAGCAGCGTAGGGGACACAATGAACTATGGCTACACCTTC
>TRBJ1-1|-|TRBV19|-
CASSIGLQTNTEAFF
TGTGCCAGTAGTATAGGTCTCCAGACCAACACTGAAGCTTTCTTT
>TRBJ1-3|TRBD1|TRBV30|-
CAWSGDRGLGNTIYF
TGTGCCTGGAGTGGGGACAGGGGGCTAGGAAACACCATATATTTT
>TRBJ2-5|TRBD1|TRBV6-5|-
CASSSGQTLQETQYF
TGTGCCAGCAGTTCGGGACAGACCCTCCAAGAGACCCAGTACTTC
>TRBJ1-6|-|TRBV9|-
CASSVDLNSPLHF
TGTGCCAGCAGCGTAGATCTTAATTCACCCCTCCACTTT
>TRBJ2-7|-|TRBV30|few
CAWRRGGQGSYEQYF
TGTGCCTGGAGAAGGGGTGGGCAGGGGTCCTACGAGCAGTACTTC
>TRBJ1-1|TRBD1|TRBV6-5|-
CASSRQGVSAEAFF
TGTGCCAGCAGCCGCCAGGGGGTATCGGCTGAAGCTTTCTTT
>TRBJ1-5|TRBD1|TRBV2|-
CASSESGGVMQPQHF
TGTGCCAGCAGTGAGTCAGGGGGCGTAATGCAGCCCCAGCATTTT
>TRBJ2-3|-|TRBV30|-
CAWSSYSGPQYF
TGTGCCTGGAGTTCCTATAGCGGCCCGCAGTATTTT
>TRBJ2-7|TRBD2|TRBV7-2|-
CASSFTSVEYEQYF
TGTGCCAGCAGCTTCACTAGCGTCGAATACGAGCAGTACTTC
>TRBJ2-1|TRBD1|TRBV5-4|-
CASIKKPSGTGHDEQFF
TGTGCCAGCATCAAAAAACCTTCCGGGACAGGGCATGATGAGCAGTTCTTC
>TRBJ2-1|TRBD2|TRBV18|-
CASSPGGLAGYNEQFF
TGTGCCAGCTCACCAGGAGGACTAGCGGGCTACAATGAGCAGTTCTTC
>TRBJ1-6|TRBD1|TRBV6-5|-
CASSLRDRGPYHF
TGTGCCAGCAGCCTCCGGGACAGGGGCCCATACCACTTT
>TRBJ1-5|-|TRBV6-1|-
CASARTANNQPQHF
TGTGCCAGCGCACGGACGGCCAACAATCAGCCCCAGCATTTT
>TRBJ2-7|TRBD2|TRBV6-5|-
CASSMTSGKPYEQYF
TGTGCCAGCAGCATGACTAGCGGGAAACCCTACGAGCAGTACTTC
>TRBJ2-3|TRBD2|TRBV11-3|once
CASSSDSGKGDTQYF
TGTGCCAGCAGCTCGGATAGCGGGAAAGGAGATACGCAGTATTTT
>TRBJ2-7|TRBD2|TRBV18|once
CASSPLAGGGSNEQYF
TGTGCCAGCTCACCACTCGCGGGAGGTGGGTCGAACGAGCAGTACTTC
>TRBJ2-7|-|TRBV6-5|-
CASGHGAYEQYF
TGTGCCAGCGGTCACGGGGCCTACGAGCAGTACTTC
>TRBJ2-7|-|TRBV10-2|-
CASKRTGAYEQYF
TGCGCCAGTAAACGGACGGGGGCCTACGAGCAGTACTTC
>TRBJ1-1|-|TRBV18|-
CASSPQGGSEAFF
TGTGCCAGCTCACCTCAGGGTGGGAGTGAAGCTTTCTTT
>TRBJ2-1|TRBD2|TRBV7-9|-
CASSTGASGMDEQFF
TGTGCCAGCAGCACGGGGGCTAGCGGGATGGATGAGCAGTTCTTC
>TRBJ1-2|-|TRBV7-2|-
CASSLGGRDGYTF
TGTGCCAGCAGCTTAGGAGGCAGGGATGGCTACACCTTC
>TRBJ2-7|TRBD2|TRBV6-6|-
CASSATSGTTYEQYF
TGTGCCAGCAGCGCGACTAGCGGGACAACCTACGAGCAGTACTTC
>TRBJ2-1|-|TRBV18|few
CASSPPFLHEQFF
TGTGCCAGCTCACCACCGTTCCTCCATGAGCAGTTCTTC
>TRBJ2-7|TRBD1|TRBV4-1|-
CASSQEVRQGVGYEQYF
TGCGCCAGCAGCCAAGAAGTACGACAGGGGGTTGGCTACGAGCAGTACTTC
>TRBJ2-5|TRBD2|TRBV11-2|-
CASSFAGGAQETQYF
TGTGCCAGCAGCTTTGCCGGGGGGGCCCAAGAGACCCAGTACTTC
>TRBJ1-6|-|TRBV5-1|-
CASSGDPRNNSPLHF
TGCGCCAGCAGCGGGGATCCGAGGAATAATTCACCCCTCCACTTT